This T cell receptor beta chain was captured in a study of blood T cell repertoires in COVID-19. Study background: The United States, Italy and Spain provided the acute and convalescent COVID-19 samples. T cells, B-cell-depleted T cells, or PBMCs provided the cDNA or gDNA that served as material.

The sample holds a few counts of this clone. Germline V gene sequence: CDR1 SGHNT, CDR2 YYREEE (reference sequence). The CDR3 is 13 residues long. V lost 4 bases and J lost 2, with 9 bases in between. Original analysis: Estimation of nucleated cell counts relied on the amplification of reference gene primers. Clones were sequenced by immunoSEQ multiplex PCR, and TCRdb holds only the in-frame ones, with some missing. That table furnishes V, J and clone size, whereas the DNA furnished D and trimming. The table shows tens of thousands of clones, with around 80% occurring only once. Sequencing was done on a sample of peripheral blood. The receptor was isolated from a human donor in a cohort sampled during active COVID-19. The chain has TRBV5-4 and TRBJ1-2; D possibly corresponds to TRBD1 (5 bases). In nucleotides, the CDR3 is TGTGCCAGCAGCAAAGACAGAAACTATGGCTACACCTTC. Amino acids: CASSKDRNYGYTF.